This entry concerns a single TCR beta chain. Original data processing: Reference gene primers were amplified, and this amplification served to estimate nucleated cell counts. The table came from immunoSEQ multiplex PCR; TCRdb's copy has only in-frame clones and leaves some out. That table is the source of V, J and clone size, and D and trimming were worked out from the DNA. The profile covers roughly 25,000 clones, with 94% appearing a single time and 4% to 4.5% taken by the ten largest. These data are taken from a study of blood T cell repertoires in COVID-19. Study as a whole: In each case, the material was cDNA or gDNA derived from T cells, B-cell-depleted T cells, or PBMCs.

Germline values: CDR1 MNHEY, CDR2 SMNVEV (reference sequence). The CDR3 is 19 residues long. The V and J ends lost 3 bases and 8 bases, in that order; junction bases with no gene match: 19. The specimen sequenced was peripheral blood. The chain has TRBV27 and TRBJ2-3, with 11 bases fitting TRBD1. This receptor was obtained from a woman between 50 and 59 years old with active COVID-19. The CDR3 DNA follows: TGTGCCAGCAGTTTCCAGGACAGGGGGCGCCGGCTAGCGGCACCTACGCAGTATTTT. Encoded protein: CASSFQDRGRRLAAPTQYF.